This TCR beta chain was recorded in a study of blood T cells in healthy people across ages. In the study overall: Template switching picked up about one barcoded beta molecule for each two T cells.

This clonotype was observed a single time. Its antigen is still unknown. The CDR3 loop spans 17 amino acids. The germline gives CDR1 MNHEY, CDR2 SVGAGI. Trimming pared 4 bases from V and 0 bases from J, leaving 16 bases between. Study outcomes and limitations: It was the long-lived donors that had more naive CD4+ cells and higher diversity than aged donors. As age increased, TCR beta diversity per million T cells fell in a roughly linear fashion.

Primers used in a second PCR of roughly 6 to 12 cycles were a sample-barcoded 5' primer and a J-beta primer mix. TCRdb re-called the 5' RACE reads with MiXCR, one entry per CDR3 protein. The sample records about 680,000 distinct CDR3 sequences, over 45% being singletons. The sequence was collected from a woman between 55 and 75 years old in good health. The specimen sequenced was blood. The V and J genes are TRBV6-5 and TRBJ2-1, with D tentatively TRBD1 (6 bases). DNA for the CDR3: TGTGCCAGCAGTTCCCGCCCGGGACACAGCTCCTACAATGAGCAGTTCTTC. This encodes CASSSRPGHSSYNEQFF.